The 19 T cell receptor beta chains below all came from one sample that was sequenced in a study of T cell responses to AZD1222 COVID-19 vaccine. Only in-frame clones appear in the TCRdb table, and some are missing; sequencing was by immunoSEQ multiplex PCR. The sample has about 130,000 clones, 88% seen once. The input for sequencing was peripheral blood, taken on day 0 of MenACWY control vaccination. Receptors were obtained from an adult in good health.

This clone was recorded only once. The rearrangement links TRBV3-1 (or the pseudogene TRBV3-2) to TRBJ2-5; 9 bases are a match to TRBD2. Germline trimming cut 0 bases from V and 6 bases from J; bases unmatched to any gene: 14. CDR3 length: 18 residues. Germline loops: CDR1 LGHDT, CDR2 YNNKEL (reference sequence). The CDR3 reads CASSQDKDLAAGGQTQYF. Written as DNA, the CDR3 is TGTGCCAGCAGCCAAGATAAGGACTTGGCGGCGGGAGGGCAGACCCAGTACTTC.

The gene calls are TRBV10-3 and TRBJ1-1; no clear D. In germline, CDR1 is ENHRY, CDR2 SYGVKD. The V gene lost 3 bases and the J gene lost 1 base, with 9 bases spanning the gap. The CDR3 covers 14 residues. DNA for the CDR3: TGTGCCATCAGTGACAAGGTGAGGAACACTGAAGCTTTCTTT. This translates into CAISDKVRNTEAFF.

The chain has TRBV28 and TRBJ1-2; 7 positions agree with TRBD1. The CDR3 is made up of 15 amino acids. V shed 3 bases and J 2 bases; nucleotides not matched to a gene: 6. The germline CDR1 and CDR2 sequences are MDHEN and SYDVKM. The chain's CDR3 is CASSFQTGSNYGYTF. CDR3 nucleotide sequence: TGTGCCAGCAGTTTCCAGACAGGGTCAAACTATGGCTACACCTTC.

The chain recombines TRBV3-1 (or the pseudogene TRBV3-2) with TRBJ2-1, with unresolved D. V was cut by 4 bases and J by 0 bases, with 10 bases left in between. There are 15 residues in the CDR3. Germline values: CDR1 LGHDT, CDR2 YNNKEL (reference sequence). CDR3 loop: CASSLDWSSYNEQFF. Here the CDR3 DNA reads TGTGCCAGCAGCCTTGACTGGAGCTCCTACAATGAGCAGTTCTTC.

This clone has a single count. The chain uses TRBV27 and TRBJ1-6; D may be TRBD1 (5 bases). Trimming removed 3 bases from V and 8 bases from J, with 11 bases in between. This CDR3 is built from 14 residues. Per the germline V gene, CDR1 is MNHEY and CDR2 is SMNVEV (reference sequence). CDR3 sequence reads: CASSFRGGDSPLHF. The CDR3 region has the DNA TGTGCCAGCAGTTTCCGGGGGGGAGATTCACCCCTCCACTTT.

The chain is built from TRBV7-9 and TRBJ1-1; the D gene is possibly TRBD1 (6 bases). In germline, CDR1 is SEHNR, CDR2 FQNEAQ (reference sequence). The CDR3 is 13 residues long. V was clipped by 5 bases and J by 6 bases, with 13 bases between them. Here the CDR3 DNA reads TGTGCCAGCAGCCCGAGGGGGGGGTCTGAAGCTTTCTTT. It translates to CASSPRGGSEAFF.

The chain employs TRBV19 and TRBJ2-3, with 11 bases fitting TRBD1. V dropped 6 bases and J dropped 4; count of bases not matched to a gene: 3. The germline V gene has CDR1 LNHDA and CDR2 SQIVND (reference sequence). The CDR3 length is 14 residues. CDR3 DNA: TGTGCCAGTAGCTTGGGACAGGGGGCAGATACGCAGTATTTT. Translated: CASSLGQGADTQYF. Full variable domain (missing parts from reference TRBV19 and TRBJ2-3): DGGITQSPKYLFRKEGQNVTLSCEQNLNHDAMYWYRQDPGQGLRLIYYSQIVNDFQKGDIAEGYSVSREKKESFPLTVTSAQKNPTAFYLCASSLGQGADTQYFGPGTRLTVL.

This rearrangement joins TRBV2 to TRBJ2-2; tentative D call: TRBD1 (6 bases). The CDR3 spans 15 residues. Trimming removed 7 bases at V and 2 bases at J, with 14 bases between. Germline V lookup: CDR1 SNHLY, CDR2 FYNNEI. CDR3 sequence reads: CASTIRDTNTGELFF. CDR3 coding DNA: TGTGCCAGCACGATCCGGGACACCAACACCGGGGAGCTGTTTTTT. Full variable domain (remainder filled in from reference TRBV2 and TRBJ2-2): EPEVTQTPSHQVTQMGQEVILRCVPISNHLYFYWYRQILGQKVEFLVSFYNNEISEKSEIFDDQFSVERPDGSNFTLKIRSTKLEDSAMYFCASTIRDTNTGELFFGEGSRLTVL.

The rearrangement links TRBV6-4 to TRBJ2-3, with D perhaps matching TRBD1 (5 bases). Germline V gene sequence: CDR1 MRHNA, CDR2 SNTAGT. The CDR3 contains 13 residues. Trimming removed 6 bases at V and 4 bases at J, with 11 bases between. The CDR3 spells CASSEGEADTQYF. The CDR3 region has the DNA TGTGCCAGCAGCGAAGGGGAAGCAGATACGCAGTATTTT.

CDR3 sequence (DNA): TGTGCCAGCAGTGAGGAACTAGCCAAAAACATTCAGTACTTC. This sequence encodes CASSEELAKNIQYF. The chain recombines TRBV2 with TRBJ2-4; unclear D gene. Germline CDR1 is SNHLY and CDR2 is FYNNEI. Trimming took 3 bases from V and 0 from J, leaving 6 bases between them. The CDR3 is made up of 14 amino acids.

This clone was detected once. CDR3 sequence: CASSLASNSGNTIYF. CDR3 in DNA: TGTGCCAGCAGCTTGGCGTCTAACTCTGGAAACACCATATATTTT. This chain connects TRBV5-4 to TRBJ1-3; D is uncertain. The germline V gene has CDR1 SGHNT and CDR2 YYREEE (reference sequence). V was cut by 0 bases and J by 0 bases, with 7 bases left in between. The CDR3 is made up of 15 amino acids. Full variable domain (missing parts from reference TRBV5-4 and TRBJ1-3): ETGVTQSPTHLIKTRGQQVTLRCSSQSGHNTVSWYQQALGQGPQFIFQYYREEENGRGNFPPRFSGLQFPNYSSELNVNALELDDSALYLCASSLASNSGNTIYFGEGSWLTVV.

The chain combines TRBV5-4 with TRBJ2-7, with D unresolved. Near its end, the DNA agrees better with TRBJ2-5, so the J call may be wrong. The CDR3 is 12 amino acids. Germline V gives CDR1 SGHNT, CDR2 YYREEE (reference sequence). CDR3 amino acids: CASSLGEETQYF. The DNA of the CDR3 is TGTGCCAGCAGCTTGGGAGAAGAGACCCAGTACTTC.

The chain uses TRBV3-1 (or the pseudogene TRBV3-2) and TRBJ1-2; 7 nucleotides match TRBD1. The V segment lost 8 bases and the J segment 8 bases; nucleotides outside the gene matches: 17. CDR1 is LGHDT, CDR2 YNNKEL, per germline (reference sequence). The CDR3 runs 15 residues. The CDR3 spells CASWGDRDHNIGYTF. The CDR3 nucleotides are TGTGCCAGCTGGGGTGACAGGGATCATAATATAGGCTACACCTTC.

The chain uses TRBV6-5 and TRBJ2-3; 8 bases align to TRBD1. From germline, CDR1 is MNHEY and CDR2 SVGAGI. CDR3 length: 14 residues. V lost 7 bases, J lost 5 bases, and 8 bases stayed unmatched. CDR3 sequence (DNA): TGTGCCAGCAACCCCAGGGGGCTGGTAGATACGCAGTATTTT. This codes for CASNPRGLVDTQYF.

The chain employs TRBV5-6 and TRBJ2-7; TRBD1 matches at 7 bases. After removal of 2 bases from V and 7 bases from J, the junction contained 18 bases not matched to a gene. The CDR3 totals 17 residues. Germline-derived CDR1 and CDR2 are SGHDT and YYEEEE. The DNA of the CDR3 is TGTGCCAGCAGCTTTACCACCCGGGACAGAGGGACATGGGAGCAGTACTTC. Its translation: CASSFTTRDRGTWEQYF. Complete variable domain (other parts from reference TRBV5-6 and TRBJ2-7): DAGVTQSPTHLIKTRGQQVTLRCSPKSGHDTVSWYQQALGQGPQFIFQYYEEEERQRGNFPDRFSGHQFPNYSSELNVNALLLGDSALYLCASSFTTRDRGTWEQYFGPGTRLTVT.

The rearrangement uses TRBV4-1 and TRBJ1-4; possibly TRBD1 for D (6 bases). This CDR3 has 19 residues. Germline V gives CDR1 MGHRA, CDR2 YSYEKL. V lost 3 bases, J lost 0 bases, and 20 bases lay in between. The CDR3 protein is CASSHDQAGAYATNEKLFF. The CDR3 DNA reads as TGCGCCAGCAGCCATGATCAGGCAGGGGCTTATGCAACTAATGAAAAACTGTTTTTT.

The gene calls are TRBV19 and TRBJ1-3, with D hard to call. The CDR3 spans 13 residues. Per the germline V gene, CDR1 is LNHDA and CDR2 is SQIVND (reference sequence). V was pared by 3 bases and J by 0 bases, with 3 bases between. This chain's CDR3 is CASSMGSGNTIYF. CDR3 nucleotide sequence: TGTGCCAGTAGTATGGGCTCTGGAAACACCATATATTTT.

The CDR3 DNA is TGTGCCAGCAGGGTCCTGACTATAAAAGAGACCCAGTACTTC. Amino acids: CASRVLTIKETQYF. The chain employs TRBV2 and TRBJ2-5, with a tentative D call TRBD2 (5 bases). Looked up from germline, CDR1 is SNHLY and CDR2 is FYNNEI. The CDR3 covers 14 residues. V was cut by 6 bases and J by 3 bases, with 14 bases left in between.

The rearrangement links TRBV5-1 to TRBJ2-7; weak D call: TRBD1 (5 bases). V was trimmed by 3 bases and J by 5 bases, leaving 21 bases between them. The CDR3 has 16 amino acids. In germline, CDR1 is SGHRS, CDR2 YFSETQ. The CDR3 nucleotides read TGCGCCAGCAGCTCTGGATCGACAGCCCCCAGAGACGAGCAGTACTTC. Its protein product is CASSSGSTAPRDEQYF. Looking up the rest from reference TRBV5-1 and TRBJ2-7 gives the full variable domain: KAGVTQTPRYLIKTRGQQVTLSCSPISGHRSVSWYQQTPGQGLQFLFEYFSETQRNKGNFPGRFSGRQFSNSRSEMNVSTLELGDSALYLCASSSGSTAPRDEQYFGPGTRLTVT.